These T cell receptor beta chains were read from a single sample in a study of beta chain features in type 1 diabetes. Generated by immunoSEQ multiplex PCR, the TCRdb table keeps only in-frame clones and is missing some. The repertoire has about 180,000 clones, around 13% of them found once; the top ten carry roughly 0.56%. The sample was central memory CD4+ T cells from blood. Receptors were obtained from a woman aged 18-35 years in good health. Each CDR3 is given with its conserved first and last residue. Each record gives: clone size, D gene, V gene, CDR3 protein. A D gene is named only where the DNA matches it firmly. Clone size is stated in some rows and not others, as once, few, many or a class when expanded.

abundance: few; d_gene: -; v_gene: TRBV9; CDR3aa: CASSVGPLKSGSTDTQYF
abundance: -; d_gene: TRBD1; v_gene: TRBV29-1; CDR3aa: CSVAESTGSNEQFF
abundance: few; d_gene: TRBD2; v_gene: TRBV27; CDR3aa: CASSPTRGDNEQFF
abundance: -; d_gene: TRBD1; v_gene: TRBV9; CDR3aa: CASSLTGISTETQYF
abundance: -; d_gene: TRBD1; v_gene: TRBV7-7; CDR3aa: CASRQGAVTGELFF
abundance: many; d_gene: -; v_gene: TRBV11-2; CDR3aa: CASSFIQINQPQHF
abundance: -; d_gene: TRBD1; v_gene: TRBV7-9; CDR3aa: CASSLQGRNTEAFF
abundance: few; d_gene: -; v_gene: TRBV23-1; CDR3aa: CASSQLAGERTEAFF
abundance: few; d_gene: TRBD1; v_gene: TRBV29-1; CDR3aa: CSVTDAGGEAFF
abundance: few; d_gene: -; v_gene: TRBV19; CDR3aa: CASSRDSTPTMSQFF
abundance: -; d_gene: -; v_gene: TRBV7-9; CDR3aa: CASSLRRGYTDTQYF
abundance: few; d_gene: TRBD2; v_gene: TRBV4-2; CDR3aa: CASSQEGTRGYNEQFF
abundance: few; d_gene: -; v_gene: TRBV27; CDR3aa: CASSLYSSSNTGELFF
abundance: -; d_gene: -; v_gene: TRBV5-4; CDR3aa: CASSLGPNEAYEQYF
abundance: -; d_gene: -; v_gene: TRBV4-2; CDR3aa: CASSQDTRRTAYNEQFF
abundance: -; d_gene: TRBD2; v_gene: TRBV6-5; CDR3aa: CASSYQASGRETQYF
abundance: -; d_gene: TRBD1; v_gene: TRBV2; CDR3aa: CASSEGQPGNEQFF
abundance: -; d_gene: TRBD2; v_gene: TRBV7-6; CDR3aa: CASSLAGLATDTQYF
abundance: -; d_gene: -; v_gene: TRBV5-4; CDR3aa: CASSGRLGNSYNEQFF
abundance: -; d_gene: -; v_gene: TRBV5-8; CDR3aa: CASSLVRGRGQYF
abundance: few; d_gene: TRBD1; v_gene: TRBV23-1; CDR3aa: CASSTPGTGGINFSYNEQFF
abundance: few; d_gene: -; v_gene: TRBV6-5; CDR3aa: CATTSGGAQGQFF
abundance: many; d_gene: TRBD1; v_gene: TRBV19; CDR3aa: CASSIRDRGISAGYTF
abundance: -; d_gene: TRBD1; v_gene: TRBV25-1; CDR3aa: CASSWGTGISEKLFF
abundance: many; d_gene: TRBD1; v_gene: TRBV23-1; CDR3aa: CASSPFPLRDRETEEQYF
abundance: -; d_gene: TRBD1; v_gene: TRBV19; CDR3aa: CASRYGTGGHREQFF
abundance: -; d_gene: TRBD2; v_gene: TRBV4-1; CDR3aa: CASSQARGLAGGGSYNEQFF
abundance: -; d_gene: -; v_gene: TRBV30; CDR3aa: CAWTRTANTEAFF
abundance: -; d_gene: -; v_gene: TRBV4-1; CDR3aa: CASSQVPPLRSEQYF
abundance: few; d_gene: TRBD1; v_gene: TRBV5-1; CDR3aa: CASSAGDSSYEQYF
abundance: few; d_gene: TRBD2; v_gene: TRBV4-1; CDR3aa: CASSQGLAGGLSTDTQYF
abundance: few; d_gene: -; v_gene: TRBV30; CDR3aa: CAWREDSTKTHEQYF
abundance: few; d_gene: TRBD2; v_gene: TRBV4-2; CDR3aa: CASSQVESSGSGYEQFF
abundance: -; d_gene: -; v_gene: TRBV28; CDR3aa: CASPSRQGSGENTEAFF
abundance: -; d_gene: -; v_gene: TRBV30; CDR3aa: CAWTGGSTDTQYF
abundance: -; d_gene: -; v_gene: TRBV11-2; CDR3aa: CASSLDRGSQKAGELFF
abundance: -; d_gene: -; v_gene: TRBV14; CDR3aa: CASSQVQSLNTEAFF
abundance: few; d_gene: TRBD1; v_gene: TRBV29-1; CDR3aa: CSDNRGKGTDTQYF
abundance: many; d_gene: TRBD1; v_gene: TRBV6-6; CDR3aa: CASRPGTGATEAFF
abundance: many; d_gene: -; v_gene: TRBV9; CDR3aa: CASSVVGSNTGELFF
abundance: -; d_gene: -; v_gene: TRBV7-2; CDR3aa: CASSYGSFSYNEQFF
abundance: -; d_gene: TRBD2; v_gene: TRBV7-6; CDR3aa: CASSAGLAGVDAYF
abundance: -; d_gene: -; v_gene: TRBV29-1; CDR3aa: CSVEVTGTGELFF
abundance: many; d_gene: -; v_gene: TRBV29-1; CDR3aa: CSGATDTQYF
abundance: few; d_gene: -; v_gene: TRBV6-6; CDR3aa: CASSYLTANQETQYF
abundance: -; d_gene: -; v_gene: TRBV2; CDR3aa: CASGREGDQPQHF
abundance: once; d_gene: TRBD2; v_gene: TRBV27; CDR3aa: CASSLTSVSVQETQYF